What follows are 8 T cell receptor beta chains derived from one specimen sequenced in a study of blood T cells in healthy people across ages (dated by TCRdb to the mid-2010s). Libraries were constructed by 5' RACE. The instrument given in TCRdb is Illumina HiSeq 2500. A second PCR of roughly 6 to 12 cycles was run with a J-beta primer mix and a sample-barcoded 5' primer. The public reads were reanalyzed by TCRdb: fastp trimming at Q25, MiXCR alignment, in-frame beta chains only. Identical CDR3 protein sequences are pooled into one entry, listed with their most common genes and DNA. A total of about 640,000 distinct CDR3 sequences appear in this sample, less than 35% of them only once. The ten largest clones add up to 15% to 18% of the sample. Source material: blood. These receptors were collected from a woman aged 80 or older in good health.

This clonotype was observed at least ten times. The chain has TRBV27 and TRBJ2-5; D unclear. Germline loops: CDR1 MNHEY, CDR2 SMNVEV (reference sequence). The CDR3 consists of 16 residues. V was trimmed by 2 bases and J by 0 bases, leaving 13 bases between them. CDR3 nucleotide sequence: TGTGCCAGCAGTTTAGGCCCGACCCCATACCAAGAGACCCAGTACTTC. Translated: CASSLGPTPYQETQYF.

The chain couples TRBV4-2 to TRBJ2-1; D is undetermined. The CDR3 extends over 16 amino acids. Trimming left V 0 bases short and J 2 bases short, with 11 bases between. Germline values: CDR1 LGHNA, CDR2 YNFKEQ. In DNA, the CDR3 is TGTGCCAGCAGCCAAGAGTCCAGACTTGCCTACAATGAGCAGTTCTTC. This encodes CASSQESRLAYNEQFF.

A word on this clonotype: This sequence may be a read error, since a much larger clone differs from it by one base. V and J are TRBV4-1 and TRBJ1-2; D is perhaps TRBD1 (5 bases). V lost 4 bases, J lost 1 base, and 10 bases lay in between. Germline V gene lookup returns CDR1 MGHRA and CDR2 YSYEKL. The CDR3 runs to 14 residues. The CDR3: CASSLTRDNYGYTF. The CDR3 DNA is TGCGCCAGCAGCCTTACCAGGGATAACTATGGCTACACCTTC.

This clonotype was counted between two and nine times. The chain recombines TRBV30 with TRBJ1-5; D unclear. There are 17 residues in the CDR3. The ends were cut back, 0 bases at V and 2 bases at J, with 17 bases in the middle. Germline CDR1 reads GTSNPN; CDR2 reads SVGIG (reference sequence). CDR3 protein: CAWSVVKPGVGNQPQHF. In DNA, the CDR3 is TGTGCCTGGAGTGTCGTCAAACCGGGAGTTGGCAATCAGCCCCAGCATTTT.

The rearrangement links TRBV29-1 to TRBJ2-7; perhaps TRBD1 as D (6 bases). This CDR3 has 13 residues. Germline V gene lookup returns CDR1 SQVTM and CDR2 ANQGSEA. V lost 4 bases and J lost 1, with 11 bases in between. The CDR3 nucleotides are TGCAGCGTTGCGACAGGATCTTCCTACGAGCAGTACTTC. It specifies CSVATGSSYEQYF.

There are a few counts of this clonotype. V gene TRBV7-2 combines with J gene TRBJ2-5; D gene unclear. The CDR3 loop spans 14 amino acids. V gave up 5 bases and J gave up 5 bases, with 15 bases separating them. From germline, CDR1 is SGHTA and CDR2 FQGNSA. The CDR3 sequence is CASSPSSGPETQYF. CDR3 DNA: TGTGCCAGCAGCCCCTCCTCCGGGCCTGAGACCCAGTACTTC.

This clonotype came up many times. This chain uses TRBV20-1 with TRBJ2-4; D could derive from TRBD1 or TRBD2 (5 bases each). This CDR3 has 18 amino acids. The V gene's germline CDR1 is DFQATT and CDR2 SNEGSKA (reference sequence). V lost 5 bases to trimming and J lost 1 base, with 24 bases between them. CDR3: CSAARPGTGFPAKNIQYF. The CDR3 DNA is TGCAGTGCTGCCCGTCCGGGGACGGGGTTCCCGGCCAAAAACATTCAGTACTTC.

In regard to this clonotype: Being one base from a much bigger clone, this may be a read error. This chain uses TRBV29-1 with TRBJ1-5, with D possibly TRBD1 on 5 matching bases. Germline CDR1 and CDR2: SQVTM and ANQGSEA. This CDR3 is 13 amino acids long. The CDR3 region is CSVARGGDQPQQF. CDR3 coding DNA: TGCAGCGTCGCTCGGGGAGGGGATCAGCCCCAGCAGTTT.